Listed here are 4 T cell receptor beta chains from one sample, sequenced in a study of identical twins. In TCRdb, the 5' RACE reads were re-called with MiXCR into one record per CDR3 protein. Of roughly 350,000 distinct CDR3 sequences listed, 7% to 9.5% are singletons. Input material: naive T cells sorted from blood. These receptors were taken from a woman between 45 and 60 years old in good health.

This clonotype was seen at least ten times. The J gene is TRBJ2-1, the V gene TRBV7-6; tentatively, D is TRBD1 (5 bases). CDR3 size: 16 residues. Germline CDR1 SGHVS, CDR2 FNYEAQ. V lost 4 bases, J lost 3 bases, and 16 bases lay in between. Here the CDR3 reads CASSSLRGPLYNEQFF. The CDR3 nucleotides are TGTGCCAGCAGCTCACTTAGGGGTCCCCTCTACAATGAGCAGTTCTTC.

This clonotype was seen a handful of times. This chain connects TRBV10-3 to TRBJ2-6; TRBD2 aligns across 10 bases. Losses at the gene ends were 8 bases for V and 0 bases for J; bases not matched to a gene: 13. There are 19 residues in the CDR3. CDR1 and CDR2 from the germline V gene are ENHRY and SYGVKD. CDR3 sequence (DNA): TGTGCCATCGGGGTTAGCGGGAGGTTCTCTAACTCTGGGGCCAACGTCCTGACTTTC. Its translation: CAIGVSGRFSNSGANVLTF.

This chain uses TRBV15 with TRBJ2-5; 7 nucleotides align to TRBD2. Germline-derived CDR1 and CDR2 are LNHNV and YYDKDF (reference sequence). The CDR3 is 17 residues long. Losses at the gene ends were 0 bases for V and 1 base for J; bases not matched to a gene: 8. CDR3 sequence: CATSRDRGDAVQETQYF. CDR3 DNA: TGTGCCACCAGCAGAGATCGGGGGGATGCGGTCCAAGAGACCCAGTACTTC.

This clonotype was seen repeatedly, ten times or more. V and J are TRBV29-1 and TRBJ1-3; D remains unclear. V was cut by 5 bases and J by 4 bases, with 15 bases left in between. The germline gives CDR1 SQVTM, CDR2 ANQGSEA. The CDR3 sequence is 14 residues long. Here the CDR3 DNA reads TGCAGCGTTATGATAGCCGAGGAAGGAAACACCATATATTTT. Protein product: CSVMIAEEGNTIYF.